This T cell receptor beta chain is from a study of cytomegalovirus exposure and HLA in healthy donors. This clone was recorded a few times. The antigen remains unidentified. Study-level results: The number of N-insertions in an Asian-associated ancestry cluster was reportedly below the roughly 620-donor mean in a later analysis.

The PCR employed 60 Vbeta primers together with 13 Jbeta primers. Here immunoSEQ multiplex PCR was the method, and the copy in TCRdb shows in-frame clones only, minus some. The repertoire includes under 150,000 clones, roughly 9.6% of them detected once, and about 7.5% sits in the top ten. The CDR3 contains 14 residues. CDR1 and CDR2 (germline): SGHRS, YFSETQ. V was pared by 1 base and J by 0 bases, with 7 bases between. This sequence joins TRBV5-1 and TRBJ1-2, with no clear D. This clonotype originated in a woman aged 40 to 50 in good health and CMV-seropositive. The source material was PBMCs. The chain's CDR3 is CASSLITPNYGYTF. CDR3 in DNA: TGCGCCAGCAGCTTGATAACACCTAACTATGGCTACACCTTC. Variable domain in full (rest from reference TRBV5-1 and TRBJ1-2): KAGVTQTPRYLIKTRGQQVTLSCSPISGHRSVSWYQQTPGQGLQFLFEYFSETQRNKGNFPGRFSGRQFSNSRSEMNVSTLELGDSALYLCASSLITPNYGYTFGSGTRLTVV.